This T cell receptor beta chain was found in a study of blood T cell repertoires in COVID-19. Per germline, CDR1 LNHDA and CDR2 SQIVND (reference sequence). The V gene end was trimmed by 9 bases and the J gene end by 5 bases; junction bases not matched to a gene: 10. The CDR3 is 15 residues long. Measured with immunoSEQ multiplex PCR; TCRdb has only the in-frame clones, and not every one. The table has about 310,000 clones, approximately 85% seen once; the top ten hold less than 2.5%. Sequencing was carried out using PBMCs or T cells enriched from blood (not recorded which). The chain is built from TRBV19 and TRBJ1-4; TRBD1 matches 9 bases. This TCR came from a man aged 30 to 39 who had recovered from COVID-19. CDR3 sequence (DNA): TGTGCCAGCCGGGACAGGGACGGTGGGAATGAAAAACTGTTTTTT. Encoded protein: CASRDRDGGNEKLFF.